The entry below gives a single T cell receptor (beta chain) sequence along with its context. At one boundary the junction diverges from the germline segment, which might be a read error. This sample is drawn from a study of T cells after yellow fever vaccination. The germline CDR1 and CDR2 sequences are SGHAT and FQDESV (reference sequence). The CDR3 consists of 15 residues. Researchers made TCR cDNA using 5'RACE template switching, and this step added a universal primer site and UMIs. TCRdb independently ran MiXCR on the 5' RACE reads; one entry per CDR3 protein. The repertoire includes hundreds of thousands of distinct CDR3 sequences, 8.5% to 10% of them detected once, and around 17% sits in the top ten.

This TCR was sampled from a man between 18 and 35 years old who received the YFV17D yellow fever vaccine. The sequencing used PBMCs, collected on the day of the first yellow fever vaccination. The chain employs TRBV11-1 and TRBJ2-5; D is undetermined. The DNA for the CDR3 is TGTGCCTGCAGTTCACAGATACTGCCCGGTGAGACCCAGTACTTC. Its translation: CACSSQILPGETQYF.